These T cell receptor beta chains were read from a single sample in a study of shared clonotypes between healthy human individuals. Repertoires were generated with immunoSEQ multiplex PCR, while TCRdb's copy carries only in-frame clones and drops some. Here the sample spans approximately 2.5 million clones, 90% to 95% being singletons. Sequenced: naive CD4+ T cells sorted from blood. The receptors here all came from a man aged 18 to 35 in good health. Each CDR3 is given without its conserved first and last residue.

>TRBJ2-5|TRBV18
ASSPVLGETQY
>TRBJ2-3|TRBV11-2
ASSLNGRVTDTQY
>TRBJ2-2|TRBV30
AWSKGRVAGELF
>TRBJ2-5|TRBV5-1
ASSYRGTGGEKTQY
>TRBJ2-7|TRBV7-2
ASSPSSGQGNEQY
>TRBJ2-2|TRBV9
ASSDLAGRTGELF
>TRBJ2-7|TRBV6-1
ASILAGGIYEQY
>TRBJ1-1|TRBV7-2
ASSLVPGTNTEAF
>TRBJ2-7|TRBV14
ASSQDSLVSYEQY
>TRBJ2-3|TRBV6-1
ASSEVLAGGRDTQY
>TRBJ1-2|TRBV6-5
ASSYGGIYGYT
>TRBJ1-5|TRBV19
ASSADVTGGSMNQPQH
>TRBJ2-1|TRBV10-3
AISASASYNEQF
>TRBJ1-2|TRBV18
ASSPISGVGDYGYT
>TRBJ1-5|TRBV7-2
ASSSTGGNQPQH
>TRBJ2-3|TRBV29-1
SGGFLGLKPSTDTQY
>TRBJ2-6|TRBV19
ASTLTIQQPGANVLT
>TRBJ2-4|TRBV30
AWSAGGGSAKNIQY
>TRBJ2-7|TRBV10-1
ASSESAGGYEQY
>TRBJ1-5|TRBV6-1
ASSAGTTRSNQPQH
>TRBJ2-5|TRBV6-5
ASSTGARRGTQY
>TRBJ2-7|TRBV6-1
ASTHADYEQY
>TRBJ2-7|TRBV19
ASSKEGSSYEQY
>TRBJ2-7|TRBV7-2
ASSILAGGFSYEQY
>TRBJ2-7|TRBV7-2
ASSNLPGQGYEQY
>TRBJ2-1|TRBV11-2
ASSLDLVGGPEQF
>TRBJ1-5|TRBV27
ASRAAATLGPQH
>TRBJ1-4|TRBV5-1
ASSLAFRLF
>TRBJ1-1|TRBV6-1
ASRPQRQGHTEAF
>TRBJ2-2|TRBV9
ASSVGPPGELF
>TRBJ2-7|TRBV4-1
ASSQVKLASEQY
>TRBJ2-7|TRBV7-9
ASTPDSRYEQY
>TRBJ2-1|TRBV4-1
ASSRHNEQF
>TRBJ1-1|TRBV19
ASSILGSNTEAF
>TRBJ2-7|TRBV6-1
ASASGQDYEQY
>TRBJ1-6|TRBV18
ASSPSLRGSNSPLH
>TRBJ2-1|TRBV4-1
ASSQAAGVYNEQF
>TRBJ2-2|TRBV6-4
ASSDRVSLGTGELF
>TRBJ1-2|TRBV28
ASTPWGSNYGYT
>TRBJ2-1|TRBV6-6
ASWEGEQF
>TRBJ1-6|TRBV6-5
ASSYSISGNGSPLH
>TRBJ2-7|TRBV23-1
ASSQSDRGQYYEQY
>TRBJ2-3|TRBV7-2
ASSWKTGFADTQY
>TRBJ1-1|TRBV10-3
AISAGENTEAF
>TRBJ2-5|TRBV5-1
ASSLGGGQETQY
>TRBJ1-1|TRBV5-1
ASSSRTGRTEAF